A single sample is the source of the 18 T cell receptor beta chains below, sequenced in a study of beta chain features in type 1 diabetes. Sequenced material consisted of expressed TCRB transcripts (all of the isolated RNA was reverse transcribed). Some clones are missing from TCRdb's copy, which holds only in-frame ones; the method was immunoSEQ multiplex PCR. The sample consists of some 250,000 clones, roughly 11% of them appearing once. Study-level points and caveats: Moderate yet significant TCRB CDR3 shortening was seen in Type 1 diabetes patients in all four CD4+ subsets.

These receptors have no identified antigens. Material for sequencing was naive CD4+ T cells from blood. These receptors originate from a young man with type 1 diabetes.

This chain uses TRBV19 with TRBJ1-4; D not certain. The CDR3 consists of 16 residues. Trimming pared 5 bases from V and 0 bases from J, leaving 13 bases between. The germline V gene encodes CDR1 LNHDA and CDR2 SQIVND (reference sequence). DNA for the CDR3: TGTGCCAGTAGTTCCCAGACCGGAGCAACTAATGAAAAACTGTTTTTT. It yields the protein CASSSQTGATNEKLFF.

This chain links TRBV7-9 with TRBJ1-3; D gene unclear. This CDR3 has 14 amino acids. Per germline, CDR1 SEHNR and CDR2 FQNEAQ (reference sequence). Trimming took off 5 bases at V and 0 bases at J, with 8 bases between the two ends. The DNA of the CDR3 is TGTGCCAGCAGCCCTAGACGCTCTGGAAACACCATATATTTT. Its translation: CASSPRRSGNTIYF.

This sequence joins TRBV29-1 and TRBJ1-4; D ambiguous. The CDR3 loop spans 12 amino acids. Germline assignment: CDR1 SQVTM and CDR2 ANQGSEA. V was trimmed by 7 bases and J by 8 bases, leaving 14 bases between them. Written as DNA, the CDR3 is TGCAGCGCATCGGCGGGTGGCGAAAAACTGTTTTTT. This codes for CSASAGGEKLFF.

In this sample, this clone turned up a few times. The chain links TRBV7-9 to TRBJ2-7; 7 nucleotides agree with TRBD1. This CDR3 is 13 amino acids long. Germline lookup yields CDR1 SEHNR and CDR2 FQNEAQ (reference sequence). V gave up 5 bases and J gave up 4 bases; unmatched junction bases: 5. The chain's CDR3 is CASSEGQPYEQYF. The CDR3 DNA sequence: TGTGCCAGCAGCGAGGGACAGCCATACGAGCAGTACTTC.

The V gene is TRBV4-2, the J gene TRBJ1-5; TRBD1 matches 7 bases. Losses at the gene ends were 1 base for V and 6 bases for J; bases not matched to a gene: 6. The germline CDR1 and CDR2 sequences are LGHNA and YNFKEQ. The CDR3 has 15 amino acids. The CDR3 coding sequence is TGTGCCAGCAGCCAAGGGACAGGCCTGGGTCAGCCCCAGCATTTT. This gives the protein CASSQGTGLGQPQHF.

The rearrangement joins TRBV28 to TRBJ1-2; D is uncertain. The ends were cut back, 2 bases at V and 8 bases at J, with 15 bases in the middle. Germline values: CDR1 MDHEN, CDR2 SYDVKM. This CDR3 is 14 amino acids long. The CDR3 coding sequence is TGTGCCAGCAGTTTAGACCCTTCCCCGCGGGGCTACACCTTC. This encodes CASSLDPSPRGYTF.

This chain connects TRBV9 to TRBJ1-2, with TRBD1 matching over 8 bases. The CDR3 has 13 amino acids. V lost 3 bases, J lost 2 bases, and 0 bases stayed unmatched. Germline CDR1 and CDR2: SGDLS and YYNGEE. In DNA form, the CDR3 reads TGTGCCAGCAGCGGGACAGGGAACTATGGCTACACCTTC. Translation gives CASSGTGNYGYTF.

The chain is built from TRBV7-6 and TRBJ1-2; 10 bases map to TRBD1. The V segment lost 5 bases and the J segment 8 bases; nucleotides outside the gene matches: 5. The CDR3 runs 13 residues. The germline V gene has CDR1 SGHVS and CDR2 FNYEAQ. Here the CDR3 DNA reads TGTGCCAGCAGCCAACGGGACAGGGGAGGCTACACCTTC. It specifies CASSQRDRGGYTF.

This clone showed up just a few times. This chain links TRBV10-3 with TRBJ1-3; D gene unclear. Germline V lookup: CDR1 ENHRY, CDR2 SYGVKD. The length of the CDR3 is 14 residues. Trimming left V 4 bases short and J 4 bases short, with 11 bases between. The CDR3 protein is CAISAEGAGNTIYF. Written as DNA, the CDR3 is TGTGCCATCAGTGCCGAGGGAGCGGGAAACACCATATATTTT.

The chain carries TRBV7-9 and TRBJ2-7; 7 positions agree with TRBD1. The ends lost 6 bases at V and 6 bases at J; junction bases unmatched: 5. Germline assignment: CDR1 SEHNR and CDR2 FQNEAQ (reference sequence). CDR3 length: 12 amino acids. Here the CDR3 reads CASSWDSREQYF. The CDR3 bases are TGTGCCAGCAGTTGGGACAGCCGCGAGCAGTACTTC.

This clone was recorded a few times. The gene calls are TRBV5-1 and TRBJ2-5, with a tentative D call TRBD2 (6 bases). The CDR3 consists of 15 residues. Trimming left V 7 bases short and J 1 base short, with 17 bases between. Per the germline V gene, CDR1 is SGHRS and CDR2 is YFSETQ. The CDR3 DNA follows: TGCGCCAGCTCCCAGGGTAGCGGACCCCAAGAGACCCAGTACTTC. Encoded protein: CASSQGSGPQETQYF.

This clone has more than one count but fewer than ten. The CDR3 sequence is CAWSRGQGVEKLFF. For the CDR3, the DNA is TGTGCCTGGAGTAGGGGACAGGGAGTTGAAAAACTGTTTTTT. V gene TRBV30 combines with J gene TRBJ1-4, with TRBD1 matching over 9 bases. V gave up 2 bases and J gave up 7 bases; unmatched junction bases: 5. CDR1 is GTSNPN and CDR2 is SVGIG in the germline V gene (reference sequence). This CDR3 spans 14 amino acids. Full variable domain (rest looked up from reference TRBV30 and TRBJ1-4): SQTIHQWPATLVQPVGSPLSLECTVEGTSNPNLYWYRQAAGRGLQLLFYSVGIGQISSEVPQNLSASRPQDRQFILSSKKLLLSDSGFYLCAWSRGQGVEKLFFGSGTQLSVL.

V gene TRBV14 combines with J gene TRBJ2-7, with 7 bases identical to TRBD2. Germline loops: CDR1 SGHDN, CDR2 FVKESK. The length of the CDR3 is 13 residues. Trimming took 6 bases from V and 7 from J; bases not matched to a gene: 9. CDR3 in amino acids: CASSPQRGREQYF. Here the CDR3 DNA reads TGTGCCAGCAGTCCCCAGCGGGGCCGGGAGCAGTACTTC. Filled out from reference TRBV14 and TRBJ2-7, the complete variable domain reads EAGVTQFPSHSVIEKGQTVTLRCDPISGHDNLYWYRRVMGKEIKFLLHFVKESKQDESGMPNNRFLAERTGGTYSTLKVQPAELEDSGVYFCASSPQRGREQYFGPGTRLTVT.

Written as DNA, the CDR3 is TGTGCCAGCAGCGTAGGGGTTGTGAGGGGGCCGGATGAGCAGTTCTTC. As protein: CASSVGVVRGPDEQFF. The rearrangement joins TRBV9 to TRBJ2-1; 7 nucleotides agree with TRBD1. From germline, CDR1 is SGDLS and CDR2 YYNGEE. The CDR3 covers 16 residues. Unmatched junction bases numbered 11, after V lost 0 bases and J lost 8 bases. The complete variable domain, with remaining parts taken from reference TRBV9 and TRBJ2-1, reads DSGVTQTPKHLITATGQRVTLRCSPRSGDLSVYWYQQSLDQGLQFLIQYYNGEERAKGNILERFSAQQFPDLHSELNLSSLELGDSALYFCASSVGVVRGPDEQFFGPGTRLTVL.

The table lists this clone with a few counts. The CDR3 reads CASSRFGVGYTF. The CDR3 DNA reads as TGTGCCAGCAGCCGTTTCGGGGTAGGCTACACCTTC. This chain connects TRBV7-9 to TRBJ1-2; D is undetermined. V dropped 5 bases and J dropped 8 bases, with 12 bases sitting between them. The CDR3 has 12 amino acids. Per germline, CDR1 SEHNR and CDR2 FQNEAQ (reference sequence). Full variable domain (missing parts from reference TRBV7-9 and TRBJ1-2): DTGVSQNPRHKITKRGQNVTFRCDPISEHNRLYWYRQTLGQGPEFLTYFQNEAQLEKSRLLSDRFSAERPKGSFSTLEIQRTEQGDSAMYLCASSRFGVGYTFGSGTRLTVV.

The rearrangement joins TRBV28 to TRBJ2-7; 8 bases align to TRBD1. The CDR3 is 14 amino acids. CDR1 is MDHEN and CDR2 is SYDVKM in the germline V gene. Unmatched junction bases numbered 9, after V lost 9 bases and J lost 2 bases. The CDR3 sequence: CASVPGTGPYEQYF. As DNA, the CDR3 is TGTGCCAGTGTACCCGGGACAGGTCCCTACGAGCAGTACTTC.

The CDR3 bases are TGTGCCAGCAGTCTCCTGGGACAGACCGATGGCTACACCTTC. Translation: CASSLLGQTDGYTF. This chain uses TRBV28 with TRBJ1-2; 7 bases fit TRBD1. The V gene end was trimmed by 5 bases and the J gene end by 6 bases; junction bases not matched to a gene: 9. Germline values: CDR1 MDHEN, CDR2 SYDVKM. The CDR3 contains 14 residues.

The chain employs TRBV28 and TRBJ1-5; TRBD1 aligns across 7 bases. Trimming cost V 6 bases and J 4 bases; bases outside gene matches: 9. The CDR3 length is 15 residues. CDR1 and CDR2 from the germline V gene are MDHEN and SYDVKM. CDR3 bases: TGTGCCAGCAGAGTGGGACAGCTATTGAATCAGCCCCAGCATTTT. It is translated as CASRVGQLLNQPQHF.